This T cell receptor (beta chain) was found in a study of blood T cell repertoires in COVID-19. Using immunoSEQ multiplex PCR, the repertoire was profiled, and TCRdb retains in-frame clones only, with some absent. Counted here are under 120,000 clones, roughly nine tenths occurring once; the ten biggest clones make up about 32%. The TCR sequence derives from a woman older than 75 with acute or convalescent COVID-19. Sequenced material: peripheral blood.

In DNA, the CDR3 is TGTGCCAGCAGCCCGAGGGCAGCCTACAATGAGCAGTTCTTC. Its translation is CASSPRAAYNEQFF. J is TRBJ2-1 and V is TRBV7-9; weak D call: TRBD2 (5 bases). CDR1 is SEHNR and CDR2 is FQNEAQ in the germline V gene (reference sequence). This CDR3 comprises 14 residues. The ends were cut back, 5 bases at V and 2 bases at J, with 10 bases in the middle.